Below, 15 T cell receptor beta chains from the same sample are listed, as sequenced in a study of vaccination effects on CD4 cells after COVID-19. ViraFEST expansion of antigen-specific CD4+ T cells with viral peptide pools preceded sequencing. Culture lasted about 10 days before CD4+ T cell isolation. Every participant took two doses of the BNT162b2 or mRNA-1273 vaccine. Method: immunoSEQ multiplex PCR; TCRdb's copy keeps in-frame clones and lacks some. The sample carries approximately 78,000 clones, 70% to 90% recorded once. The antigens of these receptors remain unknown. Material: CD4+ T cells from PBMCs cultured with HCoV-229E spike peptides, obtained after COVID-19 vaccination. These receptors originate from a human donor who received a COVID-19 vaccine.

With regard to this clone: Germline and junction disagree at one end, which may indicate a read error. The chain links TRBV27 to TRBJ2-5; D not certain. Germline values: CDR1 MNHEY, CDR2 SMNVEV (reference sequence). CDR3 length: 12 residues. CDR3 region: CASSFLLQGLHF. Here the CDR3 DNA reads TGTGCCAGCAGTTTCCTCCTCCAAGGTCTGCACTTC.

The CDR3 spells CASSLGGTGGTEAFF. In nucleotides, the CDR3 is TGTGCCAGCAGCTTAGGGGGGACAGGGGGCACTGAAGCTTTCTTT. The genes are TRBV7-9 and TRBJ1-1, with TRBD1 identical over 11 bases. This CDR3 spans 15 amino acids. V was pared by 1 base and J by 4 bases, with 2 bases of the junction left unmatched. Per germline, CDR1 SEHNR and CDR2 FQNEAQ (reference sequence).

The chain recombines TRBV30 with TRBJ1-1; no firm D call. The CDR3 is 13 residues long. V was pared by 0 bases and J by 4 bases, with 9 bases between. Per the germline V gene, CDR1 is GTSNPN and CDR2 is SVGIG (reference sequence). CDR3: CAWSVRFGTEAFF. In nucleotides, the CDR3 is TGTGCCTGGAGTGTTAGGTTTGGCACTGAAGCTTTCTTT.

V usage is TRBV30 and J usage is TRBJ2-3, with no clear D. Trimming took 0 bases from V and 7 from J, leaving 8 bases between them. CDR1 GTSNPN and CDR2 SVGIG come from the germline V gene (reference sequence). The CDR3 has 12 residues. DNA for the CDR3: TGTGCCTGGAGTGTAGGATCGAATACGCAGTATTTT. Translation gives CAWSVGSNTQYF.

V is TRBV18 and J is TRBJ1-2, with D maybe TRBD1 (5 bases). CDR3 length: 16 amino acids. Germline V gene data show CDR1 as KGHSH and CDR2 as LQKENI. Trimming pared 2 bases from V and 8 bases from J, leaving 21 bases between. The CDR3 protein is CASSPSQDSGGWGYTF. The CDR3 DNA follows: TGTGCCAGCTCACCATCTCAAGACAGTGGAGGTTGGGGCTACACCTTC.

The rearrangement links TRBV11-2 to TRBJ1-1; D perhaps matches TRBD1 (6 bases). The V and J ends lost 5 bases and 9 bases respectively, with 16 bases between them. Germline CDR1 and CDR2: SGHAT and FQNNGV. This CDR3 spans 13 amino acids. CDR3 coding DNA: TGTGCCAGCAGCCTCTTGGACAGCGCTAAAGCTTTCTTT. Amino acids: CASSLLDSAKAFF.

The CDR3 sequence: CAWSASGPHYTF. The CDR3 DNA sequence: TGTGCCTGGAGTGCCTCGGGACCGCACTACACCTTC. This chain uses TRBV30 with TRBJ1-2; a possible D gene is TRBD1 (5 bases). The germline gives CDR1 GTSNPN, CDR2 SVGIG (reference sequence). With 1 base removed from V and 10 bases from J, the gap between germline ends came to 13 bases. The CDR3 extends over 12 amino acids.

The chain links TRBV24-1 to TRBJ1-5; D is ambiguous. This CDR3 has 13 residues. Germline lookup yields CDR1 KGHDR and CDR2 SFDVKD. V was shortened by 4 bases and J by 1 base, with 4 bases between the two germline ends. CDR3 nucleotide sequence: TGTGCCACCAGTGACGCGAGCAATCAGCCCCAGCATTTT. Translated, it gives CATSDASNQPQHF.

The chain couples TRBV3-1 (or the pseudogene TRBV3-2) to TRBJ2-3, with TRBD2 matching over 13 bases. With V trimmed by 0 bases and J by 4 bases, 13 bases remained unmatched. Germline CDR1 is LGHDT and CDR2 is YNNKEL (reference sequence). This CDR3 spans 20 amino acids. CDR3 protein: CASSQDTTSGGAEGPDTQYF. The DNA for the CDR3 is TGTGCCAGCAGCCAAGATACCACTAGCGGGGGGGCCGAGGGCCCAGATACGCAGTATTTT.

The chain employs TRBV6-6 and TRBJ1-3; D is unclear. V was trimmed by 5 bases and J by 0 bases, leaving 11 bases between them. The V gene's germline CDR1 is MNHNY and CDR2 SVGAGI (reference sequence). The CDR3 loop spans 15 amino acids. The CDR3 loop reads CASSLGGISGNTIYF. DNA of the CDR3: TGTGCCAGCAGTCTCGGAGGGATCTCTGGAAACACCATATATTTT.

This clone was seen just once. This chain uses TRBV5-8 with TRBJ2-5; TRBD2 aligns across 8 bases. CDR1 is SGHTS, CDR2 YDEGEE, per germline. The CDR3 extends over 17 amino acids. V dropped 6 bases and J dropped 4; count of bases not matched to a gene: 17. The CDR3 reads CASTPLTSVGVGETQYF. CDR3 DNA: TGTGCCAGCACCCCTCTGACTAGCGTCGGGGTGGGAGAGACCCAGTACTTC.

The rearrangement joins TRBV19 to TRBJ1-4, with D perhaps TRBD1 (5 bases). Deletions cut 9 bases from V and 5 bases from J, with 19 bases between. Looked up from germline, CDR1 is LNHDA and CDR2 is SQIVND (reference sequence). This CDR3 spans 15 amino acids. DNA of the CDR3: TGTGCCAGCCAACCTAGGGCAGGGAGGAATGAAAAACTGTTTTTT. It yields the protein CASQPRAGRNEKLFF.

V is TRBV6-5 and J is TRBJ2-5, with D maybe TRBD1 (5 bases). CDR3 length: 15 amino acids. The germline V gene has CDR1 MNHEY and CDR2 SVGAGI. Deletions cut 5 bases from V and 4 bases from J, with 17 bases between. The DNA of the CDR3 is TGTGCCAGCAGTCCCGACCGGATAAGGGGAGAGACCCAGTACTTC. Translating it yields CASSPDRIRGETQYF.

The chain combines TRBV27 with TRBJ1-2; no reliable D call. V lost 2 bases, J lost 6 bases, and 7 bases lay in between. Germline V gene lookup returns CDR1 MNHEY and CDR2 SMNVEV (reference sequence). This CDR3 is built from 12 residues. The CDR3 coding sequence is TGTGCCAGCAGTTTAGCCGGGGATGGCTACACCTTC. It is translated as CASSLAGDGYTF.

The CDR3 nucleotides are TGTGCCTGGAGTCCTCAAACAGGAAGGAAGGCTGCTTTCTTT. Translating it yields CAWSPQTGRKAAFF. The chain employs TRBV30 and TRBJ1-1; a possible D gene is TRBD1 (5 bases). CDR1 and CDR2 from the germline V gene are GTSNPN and SVGIG (reference sequence). The CDR3 has 14 residues. V dropped 2 bases and J dropped 11 bases, with 21 bases sitting between them.